This is a list of T cell receptor beta chains from one sample in a study of blood T cell repertoires in COVID-19. Method: immunoSEQ multiplex PCR; TCRdb's copy keeps in-frame clones and lacks some. This sample has around 330,000 clones; roughly 90% occur once, and the top ten carry 8% to 10%. The specimen sequenced was PBMCs or T cells enriched from blood (not recorded which). The receptor set was obtained from a woman aged 40 to 55 who had recovered from COVID-19. CDR3s include the opening cysteine and the closing phenylalanine or tryptophan. A D gene is named only where the DNA matches it firmly. Only part of the rows carry a size: once, few, many, or a class if the clone is expanded.

abundance	d_gene	j_gene	v_gene	CDR3nt	CDR3aa
.	TRBD1	TRBJ2-1	TRBV28	TGTGCCAGCAGTCTCTTACAGGGGGCGGATGAGCAGTTCTTC	CASSLLQGADEQFF
.	.	TRBJ2-7	TRBV12-3/TRBV12-4	TGTGCCAGCAGCCGACAGGTCTCCTACGAGCAGTACTTC	CASSRQVSYEQYF
.	TRBD1	TRBJ1-2	TRBV2	TGTGCCAGCAGTGCTTGGACAGGGGATGGCTACACCTTC	CASSAWTGDGYTF
.	.	TRBJ1-1	TRBV30	TGTGCCTGGAGTGGCGCAAGGTGGAGTTCTGAAGCTTTCTTT	CAWSGARWSSEAFF
.	.	TRBJ2-1	TRBV6-5	TGTGCCAGCAAGGGGGGGTACAATGAGCAGTTCTTC	CASKGGYNEQFF
.	.	TRBJ1-2	TRBV4-3	TGCGCCAGCAGCCAAGATCCGGGGAACAGGGCTGGCTACACCTTC	CASSQDPGNRAGYTF
few	TRBD2	TRBJ2-3	TRBV14	TGTGCCAGCAGCCAACTAGCGGGTCACACAGATACGCAGTATTTT	CASSQLAGHTDTQYF
.	TRBD1	TRBJ1-2	TRBV28	TGTGCCAGCAGTTTACTGGGACAGGGCTATGGCTACACCTTC	CASSLLGQGYGYTF
.	.	TRBJ1-3	TRBV6-5	TGTGCCAGCAGTTATACAGGAGGAAACACCATATATTTT	CASSYTGGNTIYF
few	TRBD1	TRBJ2-7	TRBV9	TGTGCCAGCAGCGTGGGATTAGGACAGGGGGCCTACGAGCAGTACTTC	CASSVGLGQGAYEQYF
.	.	TRBJ1-2	TRBV7-2	TGTGCCAGCAGCTTAAATGGGGCTGGCTATGGCTACACCTTC	CASSLNGAGYGYTF
.	.	TRBJ2-7	TRBV7-9	TGTGCCAGCAGCCCTCGCGGCCAGGGTTTCTCCGAGCAGTACTTC	CASSPRGQGFSEQYF
once	TRBD2	TRBJ2-1	TRBV30	TGTGCCTGGTGGGAAGCGGGAGGGGGAAAATATGAGCAGTTCTTC	CAWWEAGGGKYEQFF
.	.	TRBJ1-3	TRBV5-1	TGCGCCAGCAGCTTGGTCTCGGGAAGGCCTGGAAACACCATATATTTT	CASSLVSGRPGNTIYF
.	.	TRBJ1-2	TRBV30	TGTGCCTGGAGTGTTAGCGGGAACTATGGCTACACCTTC	CAWSVSGNYGYTF
.	.	TRBJ1-4	TRBV27	TGTGCCAGCAGCCCACCCGGACAGTGGAATGAAAAACTGTTTTTT	CASSPPGQWNEKLFF
.	TRBD1	TRBJ1-1	TRBV11-3	TGTGCCAGCGTCGGACAGGGGGACACTGAAGCTTTCTTT	CASVGQGDTEAFF
.	.	TRBJ2-5	TRBV3-1/TRBV3-2	TGTGCCAGCAGCCTGGCTGGCCTAGAGACCCAGTACTTC	CASSLAGLETQYF
.	TRBD2	TRBJ2-2	TRBV2	TGTGCCAGGCGGCCTAGCGGGGTCACCGGGGAGCTGTTTTTT	CARRPSGVTGELFF
.	TRBD2	TRBJ2-3	TRBV4-2	TGTGCCAGCGGAACTAGCGGGAGCACAGATACGCAGTATTTT	CASGTSGSTDTQYF
.	.	TRBJ2-6	TRBV7-2	TGTGCCAGCAGCTTAGTCACAGGCTTCTCTGGGGCCAACGTCCTGACTTTC	CASSLVTGFSGANVLTF
.	.	TRBJ1-4	TRBV30	TGTGCCTGGATTGGAGGGAATGAAAAACTGTTTTTT	CAWIGGNEKLFF